The following is a TCR beta chain sequence with its context. Its target is not known. This specimen comes from a study of shared clonotypes between healthy human individuals. Study-wide findings and caveats: All-four-donor shared clonotypes had higher generation probabilities than non-shared clonotypes did.

CDR1 is MDHEN, CDR2 SYDVKM, per germline. The junction had 5 bases not matched to a gene; V was cut back by 4 bases and J by 2 bases. The CDR3 loop spans 15 amino acids. Sequencing was performed with immunoSEQ multiplex PCR; in TCRdb, only in-frame clones are kept and a portion is missing. The sample comprises roughly 2,500,000 clones, roughly 93% of which are singletons, and 0.35% to 0.45% rests with the top ten. Source material: naive CD4+ T cells from PBMCs. Subset in this sample: CD45RA+ positively selected. The chain has TRBV28 and TRBJ2-7, with 10 bases lining up with TRBD2. The clonotype originates from a man aged 18 to 29 in good health. Some clones in this sample may be carry-over from other donors' samples. The CDR3 here is CASSSLAGVTYEQYF. The CDR3 DNA reads as TGTGCCAGCAGTTCCCTAGCGGGAGTCACCTACGAGCAGTACTTC. The full variable domain, its missing parts supplied by reference TRBV28 and TRBJ2-7, is DVKVTQSSRYLVKRTGEKVFLECVQDMDHENMFWYRQDPGLGLRLIYFSYDVKMKEKGDIPEGYSVSREKKERFSLILESASTNQTSMYLCASSSLAGVTYEQYFGPGTRLTVT.